The T cell receptor beta chain described here comes from a study of blood T cell repertoires in COVID-19. This clone was seen only once. Data came from immunoSEQ multiplex PCR; TCRdb stores just in-frame clones and leaves some out. There are approximately 210,000 clones in the sample; about 90% occur only once, and 0.6% to 0.9% lies in the top ten. The CDR3 extends over 15 amino acids. Germline assignment: CDR1 LNHDA and CDR2 SQIVND (reference sequence). Unmatched junction bases numbered 7, after V lost 5 bases and J lost 2 bases. The chain joins TRBV19 to TRBJ2-7; 9 bases agree with TRBD2. The receptor comes from a woman in her 70s with acute or convalescent COVID-19. The sequenced material came from peripheral blood. This CDR3 is CASSRVAGEAYEQYF. CDR3 nucleotides: TGTGCCAGTAGTCGTGTAGCGGGGGAAGCCTACGAGCAGTACTTC.